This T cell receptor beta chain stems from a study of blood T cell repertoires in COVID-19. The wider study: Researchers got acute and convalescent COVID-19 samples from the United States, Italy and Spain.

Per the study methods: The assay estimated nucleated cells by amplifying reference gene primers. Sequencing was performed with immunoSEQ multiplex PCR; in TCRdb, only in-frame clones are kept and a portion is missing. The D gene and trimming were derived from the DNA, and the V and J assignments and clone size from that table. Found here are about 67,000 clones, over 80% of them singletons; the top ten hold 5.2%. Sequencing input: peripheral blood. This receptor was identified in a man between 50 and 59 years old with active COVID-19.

The CDR3 DNA reads as TGTGCCAGCAGCCAGTCCGGGAGGGTAGGGTACGAGCAGTACTTC. Protein: CASSQSGRVGYEQYF. The J gene is TRBJ2-7, the V gene TRBV3-1 (or the pseudogene TRBV3-2), with 8 bases that match TRBD2. Per germline, CDR1 LGHDT and CDR2 YNNKEL (reference sequence). There are 15 residues in the CDR3. With 3 bases clipped from V and 4 bases from J, the junction kept 8 bases outside the gene matches.